Only a few counts were recorded for the clone carrying this T cell receptor (beta chain). This sample was taken from a study of high-grade serous ovarian cancer treatment subgroups. Tumor samples were taken before definitive surgery or chemotherapy. Assay: immunoSEQ multiplex PCR; the TCRdb copy retains only in-frame clones and omits some. The table has about 40,000 clones, about four fifths seen once. This CDR3 spans 17 amino acids. Germline trimming cut 4 bases from V and 1 base from J; bases unmatched to any gene: 9. CDR1 is MGHRA and CDR2 is YSYEKL in the germline V gene. This sequence was found in a human donor with high-grade serous ovarian cancer. This chain connects TRBV4-1 to TRBJ2-2, with 7 bases aligning to TRBD1. The source material was tumor tissue. The CDR3 sequence is CASSLRTGDVNTGELFF. The DNA for the CDR3 is TGCGCCAGCAGCCTCCGGACAGGAGACGTGAACACCGGGGAGCTGTTTTTT.